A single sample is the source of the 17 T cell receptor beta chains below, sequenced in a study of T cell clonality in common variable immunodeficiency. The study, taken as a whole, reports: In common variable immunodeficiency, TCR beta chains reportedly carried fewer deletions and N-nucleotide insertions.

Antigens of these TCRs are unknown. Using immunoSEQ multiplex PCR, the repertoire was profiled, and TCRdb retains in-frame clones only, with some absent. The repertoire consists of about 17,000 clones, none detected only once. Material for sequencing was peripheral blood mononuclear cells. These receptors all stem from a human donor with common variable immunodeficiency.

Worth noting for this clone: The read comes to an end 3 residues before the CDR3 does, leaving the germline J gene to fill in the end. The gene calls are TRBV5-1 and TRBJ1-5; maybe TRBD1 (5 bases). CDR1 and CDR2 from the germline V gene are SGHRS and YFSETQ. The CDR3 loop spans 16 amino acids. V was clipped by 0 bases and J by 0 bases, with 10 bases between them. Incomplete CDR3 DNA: TGCGCCAGCAGCTTGGAGGGGATGGGTAGCAATCAGCCC. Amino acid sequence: CASSLEGMGSNQP. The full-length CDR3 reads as CASSLEGMGSNQPQHF.

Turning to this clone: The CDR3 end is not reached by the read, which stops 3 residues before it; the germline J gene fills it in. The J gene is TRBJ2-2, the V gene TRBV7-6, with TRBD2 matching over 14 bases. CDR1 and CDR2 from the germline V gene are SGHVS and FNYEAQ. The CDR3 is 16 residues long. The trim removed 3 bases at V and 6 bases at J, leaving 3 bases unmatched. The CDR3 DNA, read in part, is TGTGCCAGCAGCTTCGGGACTAGCGGGAGTTCCGGGGAG. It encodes CASSFGTSGSSGE. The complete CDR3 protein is CASSFGTSGSSGELFF.

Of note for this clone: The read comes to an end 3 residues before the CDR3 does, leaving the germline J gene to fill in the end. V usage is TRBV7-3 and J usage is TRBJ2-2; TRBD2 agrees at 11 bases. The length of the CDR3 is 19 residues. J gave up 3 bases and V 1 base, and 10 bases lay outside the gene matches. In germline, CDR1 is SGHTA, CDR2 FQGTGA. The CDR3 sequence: CASSLKGWSSGRDTGELFF. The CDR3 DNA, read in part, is TGTGCCAGCAGCTTAAAGGGGTGGAGTAGCGGGAGGGACACCGGGGAG.

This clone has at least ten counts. The CDR3 loop reads CAISESDRIPDQPQHF. The CDR3 bases that were read are TGTGCCATCAGTGAGTCGGACAGGATCCCTGATCAGCCC. This chain uses TRBV10-3 with TRBJ1-5; 7 bases are shared with TRBD1. Coverage ceases 3 residues before the CDR3 finishes, and the germline J gene fills in the end. Germline V lookup: CDR1 ENHRY, CDR2 SYGVKD. This CDR3 is 16 amino acids long. The J segment lost 5 bases and the V segment lost 0 bases, leaving 7 bases of the junction unmatched.

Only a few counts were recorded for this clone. CDR3 DNA, as far as it was read: TGCGCCAGCAGCTTGCGTCTAGCGGGAGGCACGATTAGCAATGAG. As protein: CASSLRLAGGTISNE. The entire CDR3 reads CASSLRLAGGTISNEQFF. The V call is TRBV5-1, the J call TRBJ2-1; TRBD2 agrees at 11 bases. The read falls 3 residues short of the CDR3 end, and the missing part is taken from the germline J gene. Germline loops: CDR1 SGHRS, CDR2 YFSETQ. Trimming at V came to 1 base and at J to 6 bases, leaving 12 bases not matched to a gene. The CDR3 has 18 amino acids.

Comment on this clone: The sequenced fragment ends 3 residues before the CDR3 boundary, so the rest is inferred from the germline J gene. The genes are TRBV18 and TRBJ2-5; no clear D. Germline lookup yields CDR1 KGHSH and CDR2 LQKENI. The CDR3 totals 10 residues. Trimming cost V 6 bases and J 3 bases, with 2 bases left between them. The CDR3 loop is CASSEETQYF. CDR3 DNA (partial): TGTGCCAGCTCCGAAGAGACC.

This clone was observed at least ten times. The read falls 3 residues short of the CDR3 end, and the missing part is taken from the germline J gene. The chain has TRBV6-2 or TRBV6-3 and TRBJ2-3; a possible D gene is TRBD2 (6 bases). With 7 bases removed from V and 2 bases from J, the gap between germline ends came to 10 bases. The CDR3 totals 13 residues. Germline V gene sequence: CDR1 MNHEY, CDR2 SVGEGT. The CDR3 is CASNRDFTDTQYF. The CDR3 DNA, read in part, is TGTGCCAGCAACCGGGACTTCACAGATACG.

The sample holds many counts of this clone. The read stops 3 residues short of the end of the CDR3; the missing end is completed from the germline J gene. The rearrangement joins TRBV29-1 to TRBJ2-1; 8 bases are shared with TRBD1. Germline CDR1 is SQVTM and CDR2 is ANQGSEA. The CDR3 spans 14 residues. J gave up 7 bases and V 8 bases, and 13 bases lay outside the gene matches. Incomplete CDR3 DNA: TGCAGCCTATTGACAGGGGAAACAAAGAATGAG. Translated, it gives CSLLTGETKNE. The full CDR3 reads CSLLTGETKNEQFF.

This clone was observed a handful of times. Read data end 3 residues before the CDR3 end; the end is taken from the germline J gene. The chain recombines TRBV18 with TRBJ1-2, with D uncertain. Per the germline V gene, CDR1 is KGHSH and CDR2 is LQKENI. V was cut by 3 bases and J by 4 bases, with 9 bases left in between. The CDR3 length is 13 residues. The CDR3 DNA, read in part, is TGTGCCAGCTCACCTGTTGAAGCCTATGGC. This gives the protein CASSPVEAYG. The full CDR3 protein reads CASSPVEAYGYTF.

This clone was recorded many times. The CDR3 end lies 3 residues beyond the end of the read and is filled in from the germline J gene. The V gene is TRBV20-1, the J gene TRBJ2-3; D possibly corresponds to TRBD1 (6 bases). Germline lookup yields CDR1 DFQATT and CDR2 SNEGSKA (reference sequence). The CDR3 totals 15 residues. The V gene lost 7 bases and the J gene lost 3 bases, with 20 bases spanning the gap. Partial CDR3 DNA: TGCAGTGTCCCCCCGGGACACCTTAGGACAGATACG. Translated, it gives CSVPPGHLRTDT. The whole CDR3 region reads CSVPPGHLRTDTQYF.

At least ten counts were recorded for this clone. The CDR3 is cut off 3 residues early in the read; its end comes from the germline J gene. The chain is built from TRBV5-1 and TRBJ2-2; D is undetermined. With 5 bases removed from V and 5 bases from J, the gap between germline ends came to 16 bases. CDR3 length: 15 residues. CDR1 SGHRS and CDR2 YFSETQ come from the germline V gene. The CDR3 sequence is CASSNRVERTGELFF. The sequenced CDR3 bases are TGCGCCAGCAGTAATCGGGTCGAACGGACCGGGGAG. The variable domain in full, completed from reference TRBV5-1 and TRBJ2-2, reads KAGVTQTPRYLIKTRGQQVTLSCSPISGHRSVSWYQQTPGQGLQFLFEYFSETQRNKGNFPGRFSGRQFSNSRSEMNVSTLELGDSALYLCASSNRVERTGELFFGEGSRLTVL.

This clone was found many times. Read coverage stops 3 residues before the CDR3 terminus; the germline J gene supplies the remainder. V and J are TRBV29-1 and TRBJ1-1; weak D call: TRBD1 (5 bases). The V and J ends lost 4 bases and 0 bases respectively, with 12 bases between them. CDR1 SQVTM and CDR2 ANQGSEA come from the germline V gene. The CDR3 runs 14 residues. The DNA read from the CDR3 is TGCAGCGTTGTGGGGCAGGGTTTGAACACTGAA. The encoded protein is CSVVGQGLNTE. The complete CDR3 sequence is CSVVGQGLNTEAFF.

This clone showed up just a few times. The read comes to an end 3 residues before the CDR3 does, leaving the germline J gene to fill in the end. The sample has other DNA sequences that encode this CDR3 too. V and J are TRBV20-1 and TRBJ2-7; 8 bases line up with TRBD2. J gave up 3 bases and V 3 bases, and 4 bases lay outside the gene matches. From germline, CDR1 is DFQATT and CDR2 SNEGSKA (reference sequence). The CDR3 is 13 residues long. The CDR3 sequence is CSARGLAGYEQYF. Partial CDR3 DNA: TGCAGTGCTAGGGGTCTAGCGGGCTACGAG.

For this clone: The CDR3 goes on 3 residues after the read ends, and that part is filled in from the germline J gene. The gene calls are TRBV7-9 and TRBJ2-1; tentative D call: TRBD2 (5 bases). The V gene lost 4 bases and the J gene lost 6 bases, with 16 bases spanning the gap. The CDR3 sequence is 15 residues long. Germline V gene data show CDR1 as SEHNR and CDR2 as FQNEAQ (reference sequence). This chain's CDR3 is CASSSPGEGVNEQFF. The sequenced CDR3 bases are TGTGCCAGCAGCTCACCCGGAGAGGGCGTCAATGAG.

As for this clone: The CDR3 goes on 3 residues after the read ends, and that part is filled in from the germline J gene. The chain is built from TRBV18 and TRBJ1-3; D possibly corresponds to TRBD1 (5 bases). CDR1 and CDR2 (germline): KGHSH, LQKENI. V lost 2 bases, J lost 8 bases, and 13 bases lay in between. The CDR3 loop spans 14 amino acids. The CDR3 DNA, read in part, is TGTGCCAGCTCACCATGGCGGACGGGGGACACC. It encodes CASSPWRTGDT. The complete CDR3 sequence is CASSPWRTGDTIYF.

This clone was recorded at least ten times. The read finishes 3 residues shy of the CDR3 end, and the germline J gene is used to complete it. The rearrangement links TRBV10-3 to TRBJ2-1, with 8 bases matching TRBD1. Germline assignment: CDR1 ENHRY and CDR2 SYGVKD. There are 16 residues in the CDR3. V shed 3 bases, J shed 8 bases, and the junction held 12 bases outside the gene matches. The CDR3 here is CAISDWGDRNNDEQFF. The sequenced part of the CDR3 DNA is TGTGCCATCAGTGATTGGGGGGACAGGAATAACGATGAG.

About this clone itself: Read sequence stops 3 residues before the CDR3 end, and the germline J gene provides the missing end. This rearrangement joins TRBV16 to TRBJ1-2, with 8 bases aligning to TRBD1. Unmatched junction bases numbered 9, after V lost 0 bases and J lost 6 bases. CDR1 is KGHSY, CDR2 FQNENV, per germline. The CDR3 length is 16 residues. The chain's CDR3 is CASSQSVQGANHGYTF. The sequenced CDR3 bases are TGTGCCAGCAGCCAATCCGTCCAGGGGGCTAATCATGGC.